This TCR beta chain originates from a study of blood T cell repertoires in COVID-19. Study-level background: PBMCs, B-cell-depleted T cells, or T cells provided the cDNA or gDNA that made up the material.

The V gene end was trimmed by 1 base and the J gene end by 4 bases; junction bases not matched to a gene: 13. The CDR3 loop spans 17 amino acids. Germline V lookup: CDR1 SGHNT, CDR2 YYREEE (reference sequence). Per the original data handling: Nucleated cell counts were estimated from reference gene primer amplification. Assay: immunoSEQ multiplex PCR; the TCRdb copy retains only in-frame clones and omits some. V and J calls and clone size come straight from that table; D and trimming were deduced from the DNA. Among tens of thousands of clones listed, about nine tenths were seen once. This receptor was identified in a man older than 75 with acute or convalescent COVID-19. The V call is TRBV5-4, the J call TRBJ2-5; 7 nucleotides line up with TRBD2. Sequencing was carried out using peripheral blood. CDR3 protein: CASSLPNARGVGETQYF. The CDR3 DNA reads as TGTGCCAGCAGCTTGCCAAATGCCCGGGGGGTCGGAGAGACCCAGTACTTC. Filled out from reference TRBV5-4 and TRBJ2-5, the complete variable domain reads ETGVTQSPTHLIKTRGQQVTLRCSSQSGHNTVSWYQQALGQGPQFIFQYYREEENGRGNFPPRFSGLQFPNYSSELNVNALELDDSALYLCASSLPNARGVGETQYFGPGTRLLVL.